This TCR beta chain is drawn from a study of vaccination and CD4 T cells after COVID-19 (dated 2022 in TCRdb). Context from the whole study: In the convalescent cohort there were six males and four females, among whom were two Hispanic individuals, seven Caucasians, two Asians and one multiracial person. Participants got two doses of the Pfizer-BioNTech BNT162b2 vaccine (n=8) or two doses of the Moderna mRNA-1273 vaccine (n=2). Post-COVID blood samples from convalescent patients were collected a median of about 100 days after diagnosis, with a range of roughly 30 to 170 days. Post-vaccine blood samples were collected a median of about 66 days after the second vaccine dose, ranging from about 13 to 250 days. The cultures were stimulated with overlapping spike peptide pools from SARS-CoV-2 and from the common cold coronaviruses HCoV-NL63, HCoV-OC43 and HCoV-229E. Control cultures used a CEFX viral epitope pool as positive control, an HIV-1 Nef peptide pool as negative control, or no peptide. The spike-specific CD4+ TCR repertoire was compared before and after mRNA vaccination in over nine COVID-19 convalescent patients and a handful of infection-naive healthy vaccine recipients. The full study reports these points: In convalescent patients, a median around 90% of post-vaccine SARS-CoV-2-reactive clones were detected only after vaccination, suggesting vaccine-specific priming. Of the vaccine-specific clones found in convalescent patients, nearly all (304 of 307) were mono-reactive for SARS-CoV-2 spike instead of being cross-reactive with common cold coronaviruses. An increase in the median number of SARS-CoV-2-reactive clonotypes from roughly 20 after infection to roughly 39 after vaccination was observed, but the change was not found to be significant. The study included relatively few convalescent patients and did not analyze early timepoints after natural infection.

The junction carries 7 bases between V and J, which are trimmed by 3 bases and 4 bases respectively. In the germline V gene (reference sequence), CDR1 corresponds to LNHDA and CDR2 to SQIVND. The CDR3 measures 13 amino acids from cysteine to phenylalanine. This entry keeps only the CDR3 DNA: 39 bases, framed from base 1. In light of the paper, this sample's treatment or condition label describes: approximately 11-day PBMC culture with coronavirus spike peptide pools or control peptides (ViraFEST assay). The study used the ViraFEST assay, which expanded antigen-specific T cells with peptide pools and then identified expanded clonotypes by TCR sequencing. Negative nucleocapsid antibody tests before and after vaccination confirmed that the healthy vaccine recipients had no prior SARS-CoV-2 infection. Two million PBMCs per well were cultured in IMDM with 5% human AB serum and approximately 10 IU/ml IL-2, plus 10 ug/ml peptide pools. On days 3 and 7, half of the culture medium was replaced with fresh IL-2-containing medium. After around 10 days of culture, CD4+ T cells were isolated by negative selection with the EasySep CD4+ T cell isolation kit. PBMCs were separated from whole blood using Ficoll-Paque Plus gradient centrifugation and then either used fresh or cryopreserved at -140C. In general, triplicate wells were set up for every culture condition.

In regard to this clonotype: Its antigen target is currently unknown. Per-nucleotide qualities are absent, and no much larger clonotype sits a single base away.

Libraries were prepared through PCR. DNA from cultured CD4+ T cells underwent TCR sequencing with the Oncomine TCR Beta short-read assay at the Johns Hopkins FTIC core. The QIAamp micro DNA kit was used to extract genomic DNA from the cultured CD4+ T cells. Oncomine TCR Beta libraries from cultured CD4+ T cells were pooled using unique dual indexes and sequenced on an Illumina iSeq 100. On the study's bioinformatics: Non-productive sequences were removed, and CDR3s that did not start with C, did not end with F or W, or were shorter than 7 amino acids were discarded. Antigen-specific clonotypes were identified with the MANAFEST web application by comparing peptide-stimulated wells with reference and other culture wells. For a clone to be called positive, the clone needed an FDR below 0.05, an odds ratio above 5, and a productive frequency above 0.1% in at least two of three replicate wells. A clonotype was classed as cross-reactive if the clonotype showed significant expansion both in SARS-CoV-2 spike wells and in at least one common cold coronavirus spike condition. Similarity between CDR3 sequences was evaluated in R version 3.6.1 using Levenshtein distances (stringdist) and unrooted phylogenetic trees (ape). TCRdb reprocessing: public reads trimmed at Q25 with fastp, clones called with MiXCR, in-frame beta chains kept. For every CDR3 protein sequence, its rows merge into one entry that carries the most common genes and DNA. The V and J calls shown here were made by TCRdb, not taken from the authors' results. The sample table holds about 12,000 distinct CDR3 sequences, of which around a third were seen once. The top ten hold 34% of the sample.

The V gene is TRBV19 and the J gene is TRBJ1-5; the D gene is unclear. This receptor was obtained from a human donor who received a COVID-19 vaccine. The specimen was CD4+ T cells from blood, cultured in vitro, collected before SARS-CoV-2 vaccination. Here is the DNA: TGTGCCAGTAGTATGCAAAGAAATCAGCCCCAGCATTTT. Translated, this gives CASSMQRNQPQHF.